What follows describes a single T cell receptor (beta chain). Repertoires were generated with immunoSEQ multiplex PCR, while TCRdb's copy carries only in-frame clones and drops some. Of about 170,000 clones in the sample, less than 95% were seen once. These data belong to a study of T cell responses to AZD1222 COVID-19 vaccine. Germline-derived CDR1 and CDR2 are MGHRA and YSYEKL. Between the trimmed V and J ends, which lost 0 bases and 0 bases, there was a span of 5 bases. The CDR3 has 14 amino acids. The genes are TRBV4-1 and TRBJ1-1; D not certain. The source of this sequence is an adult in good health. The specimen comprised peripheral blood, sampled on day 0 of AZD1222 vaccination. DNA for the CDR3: TGCGCCAGCAGCCAAGAAGGGATGAACACTGAAGCTTTCTTT. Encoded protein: CASSQEGMNTEAFF.